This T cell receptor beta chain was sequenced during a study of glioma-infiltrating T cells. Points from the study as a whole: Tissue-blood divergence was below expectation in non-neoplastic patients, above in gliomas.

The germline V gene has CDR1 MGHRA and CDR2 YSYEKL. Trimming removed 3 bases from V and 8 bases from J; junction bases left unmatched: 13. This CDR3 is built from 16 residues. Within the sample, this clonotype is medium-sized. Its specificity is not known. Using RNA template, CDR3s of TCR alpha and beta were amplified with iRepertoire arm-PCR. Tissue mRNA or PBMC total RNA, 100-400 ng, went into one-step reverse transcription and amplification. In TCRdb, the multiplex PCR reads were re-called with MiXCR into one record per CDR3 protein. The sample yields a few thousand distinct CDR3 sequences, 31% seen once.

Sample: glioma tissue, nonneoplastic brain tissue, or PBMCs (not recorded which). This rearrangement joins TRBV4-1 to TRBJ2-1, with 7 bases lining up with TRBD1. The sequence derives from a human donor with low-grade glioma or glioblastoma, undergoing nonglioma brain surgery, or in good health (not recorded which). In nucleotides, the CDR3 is TGCGCCAGCAGCCACCCCCGGACAGGCCCGGAGGATGAGCAGTTCTTC. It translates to CASSHPRTGPEDEQFF.